The subject of this entry is one T cell receptor beta chain. This clonotype was observed many times. The antigen it binds to is not known. Per-base qualities were not stored, and no clone one base away is much larger. The data were obtained in a study of T-cell reconstitution after alpha-beta-depleted transplantation in children (dated by TCRdb to the mid-2010s). As for the study more broadly: Using TCR repertoire profiling, the study followed T-cell immune reconstitution in a quantitative way in children after TCRalphabeta/CD19-depleted allogeneic hematopoietic cell transplantation.

Sample treatment or condition, as interpreted from the label and publication: allogeneic hematopoietic cell transplantation with graft depleted of TCRalphabeta T cells and CD19 B cells. The children who served as transplant recipients had been given grafts of TCRalphabeta/CD19-depleted allogeneic hematopoietic cells. The library was prepared using PCR. Sequencing took place on an Illumina HiSeq 2500. TCR library preparation used molecular barcoding, with unique molecular identifiers applied to normalize quantification of the TCRbeta repertoire. The public sequencing data were trimmed at Q25 with fastp and processed into clonotypes with MiXCR by TCRdb, which kept only in-frame beta chains. Here each entry gathers all rows of one CDR3 protein and keeps the most common genes and DNA. The sample table lists just under 250,000 distinct CDR3 sequences, roughly 25% of them with a count of one. About 2.6% of the sample is in the top ten clones.

Points the paper makes about the study in general: Hyperexpanded clone frequencies declined over subsequent months; after one year, T-cell counts and TCRbeta diversity were mostly attributed to newly produced T cells. In some patients, the high TCRbeta diversity seen at day 60 was put down to recipient T cells and intrathymic progenitors that had survived conditioning. The apparently early alphabetaT-cell count recovery about two months after transplant was reportedly dependent on only several hundred rapidly expanded clones derived from non-depleted graft cells.

The CDR3 runs 11 amino acids, cysteine and phenylalanine included. The read is trimmed to its CDR3 DNA, 33 bases read in frame from base 1. The junction shows trimming of 5 bases on V and 7 bases on J, and the gene matches do not reach 4 bases of it. According to the germline V gene, CDR1 reads SQVTM and CDR2 reads ANQGSEA. The specimen was PBMCs, collected before TCRalphabeta/CD19-depleted stem cell transplant. The chain is encoded by TRBV29-1 joined to TRBJ2-7, with 8 central nucleotides matching TRBD2. This sequence originates from a girl aged 2 to 9 with Fanconi anemia, due to receive a stem cell transplant. The DNA reads as follows: TGCAGCGTTACCGGGACTAGGGAGCAGTACTTC. Its protein product is CSVTGTREQYF.